Detailed here is one TCR beta chain. The data stem from a study of blood T cell repertoires in COVID-19. On the study more broadly: Whether acute or convalescent, the COVID-19 samples came from the United States, Italy and Spain. PBMCs, B-cell-depleted T cells, or T cells provided the cDNA or gDNA that made up the material.

The CDR3 length is 18 residues. Germline CDR1 is SGHRS and CDR2 is YFSETQ. With V trimmed by 4 bases and J by 9 bases, 21 bases remained unmatched. Under the authors' procedure: Estimates of nucleated cell counts were drawn from the amplification of reference gene primers. TCRdb's copy holds only in-frame clones and misses some; the assay was immunoSEQ multiplex PCR. V, J and clone size derive from that table, while D and trimming were established from the DNA sequence. This table holds fewer than 200,000 clones, 75% to 80% found once. The V and J genes are TRBV5-1 and TRBJ2-3, with 9 bases aligning to TRBD2. Sequencing input: peripheral blood. This TCR was sampled from a woman in her sixties or seventies with acute or convalescent COVID-19. The chain's CDR3 is CASSPNLGAGGVQATQYF. The CDR3 DNA reads as TGCGCCAGCAGCCCAAATCTCGGGGCGGGAGGGGTCCAAGCGACGCAGTATTTT. Variable domain in full (rest from reference TRBV5-1 and TRBJ2-3): KAGVTQTPRYLIKTRGQQVTLSCSPISGHRSVSWYQQTPGQGLQFLFEYFSETQRNKGNFPGRFSGRQFSNSRSEMNVSTLELGDSALYLCASSPNLGAGGVQATQYFGPGTRLTVL.